These 31 T cell receptor beta chains were sequenced from one sample in a study of blood T cell repertoires in COVID-19. The protocol was immunoSEQ multiplex PCR, while the TCRdb copy is restricted to in-frame clones and leaves out a portion. Here the sample spans just over 300,000 clones, 87% being singletons. Input material: PBMCs or T cells enriched from blood (not recorded which). These receptors were obtained from a woman aged 18-30 years who had recovered from COVID-19.

This clone was detected only a few times. The V gene is TRBV11-2, the J gene TRBJ1-2; D unclear. The CDR3 loop spans 12 amino acids. Trimming cost V 3 bases and J 8 bases, with 10 bases left between them. CDR1 is SGHAT, CDR2 FQNNGV, per germline. Here the CDR3 reads CASSLNSQGYTF. The CDR3 nucleotides are TGTGCCAGCAGCTTGAACTCCCAAGGCTACACCTTC.

In this sample, this clone turned up once. The identical CDR3 is also encoded by other nucleotide sequences in the sample. V is TRBV5-1 and J is TRBJ2-3; 8 bases are shared with TRBD2. Germline V gene data show CDR1 as SGHRS and CDR2 as YFSETQ. The V and J ends lost 4 bases and 3 bases, in that order; junction bases with no gene match: 4. The CDR3 runs to 14 residues. The CDR3 DNA reads as TGCGCCAGCAGCCGAGGACTAGCAACAGATACGCAGTATTTT. Its protein product is CASSRGLATDTQYF.

The V gene is TRBV30, the J gene TRBJ1-1; 8 nucleotides match TRBD1. CDR1 and CDR2 (germline): GTSNPN, SVGIG (reference sequence). CDR3 length: 14 amino acids. The V gene end was trimmed by 4 bases and the J gene end by 1 base; junction bases not matched to a gene: 5. The CDR3 region has the DNA TGTGCCTGGACAGGGGGCTGGGAGAACACTGAAGCTTTCTTT. This encodes CAWTGGWENTEAFF.

The chain employs TRBV28 and TRBJ2-1, with 7 positions matching TRBD2. Germline V gene sequence: CDR1 MDHEN, CDR2 SYDVKM. Trimming removed 5 bases from V and 1 base from J; junction bases left unmatched: 5. CDR3 length equals 15 residues. CDR3 bases: TGTGCCAGCAGTCGGAGCGGGGAATCCTACAATGAGCAGTTCTTC. This translates into CASSRSGESYNEQFF.

The chain employs TRBV27 and TRBJ2-6; D not certain. V lost 5 bases and J 4 bases, leaving 21 bases between the germline ends. This CDR3 region has 18 residues. Looked up from germline, CDR1 is MNHEY and CDR2 is SMNVEV (reference sequence). The CDR3 DNA reads as TGTGCCAGCAGTCCGATCCTACCTAGAGATCCCGGGGCCAACGTCCTGACTTTC. It specifies CASSPILPRDPGANVLTF.

This clone was recorded once. The rearrangement joins TRBV4-3 to TRBJ2-7; 7 nucleotides match TRBD1. J gave up 4 bases and V 4 bases, and 4 bases lay outside the gene matches. Germline CDR1 and CDR2: LGHNA and YSLEER. This CDR3 comprises 13 residues. CDR3 DNA sequence: TGCGCCAGCAGCCGGGACAGAACTTACGAGCAGTACTTC. Its translation: CASSRDRTYEQYF.

The gene calls are TRBV15 and TRBJ1-2, with 9 bases aligning to TRBD1. The CDR3 runs 18 residues. V lost 0 bases and J lost 2; bases outside the gene matches: 10. Germline lookup yields CDR1 LNHNV and CDR2 YYDKDF (reference sequence). The CDR3 loop reads CATSRDLTGTGPNYGYTF. CDR3 in DNA: TGTGCCACCAGCAGAGATTTAACCGGGACAGGGCCCAACTATGGCTACACCTTC.

V is TRBV5-6 and J is TRBJ1-3; D perhaps matches TRBD1 (5 bases). V lost 2 bases and J 4 bases, leaving 10 bases between the germline ends. This CDR3 is 14 amino acids long. CDR1 is SGHDT, CDR2 YYEEEE, per germline. CDR3 sequence (DNA): TGTGCCAGCAGCTTCGGCAGGGCGGGAAACACCATATATTTT. Residues: CASSFGRAGNTIYF.

V is TRBV28 and J is TRBJ2-7; 12 bases agree with TRBD2. This CDR3 contains 16 residues. The trim removed 3 bases at V and 2 bases at J, leaving 5 bases unmatched. Germline CDR1 and CDR2: MDHEN and SYDVKM. The CDR3 DNA follows: TGTGCCAGCAGTTTGCTAGCGGGAGGGCCGCCCTACGAGCAGTACTTC. Its protein product is CASSLLAGGPPYEQYF.

V and J are TRBV9 and TRBJ2-5, with TRBD1 matching over 9 bases. This CDR3 has 15 residues. Per the germline V gene, CDR1 is SGDLS and CDR2 is YYNGEE. Germline trimming cut 2 bases from V and 5 bases from J; bases unmatched to any gene: 7. The CDR3 coding sequence is TGTGCCAGCAGCGTCCTGACAGGGGGTCCGGAGACCCAGTACTTC. Amino acid sequence: CASSVLTGGPETQYF.

V is TRBV10-3 and J is TRBJ1-5, with 10 bases fitting TRBD1. With V trimmed by 3 bases and J by 4 bases, 9 bases remained unmatched. There are 17 residues in the CDR3. Germline V gives CDR1 ENHRY, CDR2 SYGVKD. The CDR3 DNA follows: TGTGCCATCAGTGAAATAGAACCGGGACAGGGGAATCAGCCCCAGCATTTT. Translated, it gives CAISEIEPGQGNQPQHF.

This rearrangement joins TRBV19 to TRBJ1-4; perhaps TRBD1 as D (6 bases). Between the trimmed V and J ends, which lost 4 bases and 5 bases, there was a span of 14 bases. Per the germline V gene, CDR1 is LNHDA and CDR2 is SQIVND (reference sequence). This CDR3 has 15 amino acids. DNA of the CDR3: TGTGCCAGTAGTACCAAAGGACAGTCGAATGAAAAACTGTTTTTT. Its translation is CASSTKGQSNEKLFF.

The chain carries TRBV6-5 and TRBJ1-6; TRBD1 agrees at 7 bases. The germline V gene encodes CDR1 MNHEY and CDR2 SVGAGI. Germline trimming cut 5 bases from V and 12 bases from J; bases unmatched to any gene: 4. This CDR3 region has 12 residues. The CDR3, as DNA: TGTGCCAGCAGTCTTCAGGGGGGACCCCTCCACTTT. Translated: CASSLQGGPLHF.

This clone was detected a few times. The V gene is TRBV7-9, the J gene TRBJ1-2; TRBD1 matches at 10 bases. Germline V lookup: CDR1 SEHNR, CDR2 FQNEAQ (reference sequence). This CDR3 spans 18 amino acids. The ends lost 6 bases at V and 6 bases at J; junction bases unmatched: 19. For the CDR3, the DNA is TGTGCCAGCAGTTCCCCCCCATTCGGAGGACAGGGGGTAGATGGCTACACCTTC. This gives the protein CASSSPPFGGQGVDGYTF.

CDR3 protein: CASSYVVQKNTEAFF. The CDR3 nucleotides read TGTGCCAGCAGCTATGTTGTACAAAAGAACACTGAAGCTTTCTTT. The chain is built from TRBV7-2 and TRBJ1-1; D unresolved. CDR1 is SGHTA, CDR2 FQGNSA, per germline. V lost 4 bases to trimming and J lost 1 base, with 13 bases between them. This CDR3 spans 15 amino acids.

The chain joins TRBV30 to TRBJ2-1, with 8 bases matching TRBD2. V lost 2 bases, J lost 9 bases, and 15 bases stayed unmatched. CDR3 length equals 16 residues. CDR1 and CDR2 (germline): GTSNPN, SVGIG (reference sequence). The CDR3 here is CAWSKGDRVREGEQFF. CDR3 nucleotide sequence: TGTGCCTGGAGTAAGGGAGACAGAGTACGGGAGGGTGAGCAGTTCTTC.

The V call is TRBV28, the J call TRBJ2-7; TRBD1 is a possible D gene (6 bases). The CDR3 runs 11 residues. Trimming took 3 bases from V and 6 from J, leaving 6 bases between them. Looked up from germline, CDR1 is MDHEN and CDR2 is SYDVKM. The CDR3 here is CASSFRGEQYF. As DNA, the CDR3 is TGTGCCAGCAGTTTCAGGGGCGAGCAGTACTTC.

The chain joins TRBV5-1 to TRBJ2-7, with 8 bases that match TRBD2. This CDR3 comprises 15 residues. The germline V gene has CDR1 SGHRS and CDR2 YFSETQ. The V segment lost 4 bases and the J segment 0 bases; nucleotides outside the gene matches: 6. The CDR3 protein is CASSPRGTSSYEQYF. The CDR3 DNA reads as TGCGCCAGCAGCCCGCGCGGGACTAGCTCCTACGAGCAGTACTTC.

The chain is built from TRBV15 and TRBJ2-3; unclear D gene. The V and J ends lost 2 bases and 6 bases respectively, with 9 bases between them. The CDR3 sequence is 13 residues long. CDR1 and CDR2 (germline): LNHNV, YYDKDF (reference sequence). CDR3 region: CATSRTLKDTQYF. The CDR3 nucleotides read TGTGCCACCAGCAGAACGCTAAAGGATACGCAGTATTTT.

This clone was counted only a few times. Other DNA sequences in the sample encode the same CDR3. The V gene is TRBV12-3 or TRBV12-4, the J gene TRBJ1-1; D not certain. V lost 1 base and J 2 bases, leaving 5 bases between the germline ends. CDR3 size: 13 residues. For the CDR3, the DNA is TGTGCCAGCAGTTTAGGGCCTAACACTGAAGCTTTCTTT. This gives the protein CASSLGPNTEAFF.

V gene TRBV19 combines with J gene TRBJ1-2, with D perhaps TRBD1 (6 bases). CDR1 is LNHDA, CDR2 SQIVND, per germline (reference sequence). V shed 3 bases and J shed 4 bases, with 15 bases lying between them. The CDR3 covers 15 residues. The CDR3 DNA reads TGTGCCAGTAGTATTGAAGGGACACCTTCCTATGGCTACACCTTC. This gives the protein CASSIEGTPSYGYTF.

The chain carries TRBV9 and TRBJ2-7, with 10 bases matching TRBD1. The V gene's germline CDR1 is SGDLS and CDR2 YYNGEE. CDR3 length equals 15 residues. The J segment lost 5 bases and the V segment lost 0 bases, leaving 5 bases of the junction unmatched. CDR3 in amino acids: CASSVVGTGADEQYF. The CDR3 nucleotides are TGTGCCAGCAGCGTAGTTGGGACAGGGGCCGACGAGCAGTACTTC.

The gene calls are TRBV5-1 and TRBJ2-7, with D perhaps matching TRBD2 (5 bases). Germline-derived CDR1 and CDR2 are SGHRS and YFSETQ. Trimming removed 0 bases from V and 2 bases from J, with 12 bases in between. The CDR3 is 15 amino acids. Written as DNA, the CDR3 is TGCGCCAGCAGCTTGGTTCCAGCGGAAACCTACGAGCAGTACTTC. Protein sequence: CASSLVPAETYEQYF.

This clone appeared once. The gene calls are TRBV28 and TRBJ1-4; TRBD1 is a possible D gene (6 bases). The germline V gene encodes CDR1 MDHEN and CDR2 SYDVKM. With 8 bases removed from V and 2 bases from J, the gap between germline ends came to 12 bases. This CDR3 is built from 14 residues. The CDR3 region has the DNA TGTGCCAGCGGCGAGGGGGTCACTAATGAAAAACTGTTTTTT. Encoded protein: CASGEGVTNEKLFF.

The chain uses TRBV10-3 and TRBJ2-1, with 10 bases matching TRBD2. CDR3 length: 16 residues. V was pared by 0 bases and J by 8 bases, with 7 bases of the junction left unmatched. CDR1 is ENHRY, CDR2 SYGVKD, per germline. The CDR3 spells CAISESPSGSSYEQFF. The CDR3 DNA reads TGTGCCATCAGTGAGTCTCCTAGCGGGAGTAGTTATGAGCAGTTCTTC.

This clone has just one count. In nucleotides, the CDR3 is TGTGCCAGCTGGGGAGGGGGGGGATGGCCCTACGAGCAGTACTTC. It yields the protein CASWGGGGWPYEQYF. The chain has TRBV27 and TRBJ2-7, with D possibly being TRBD2 (7 bases). This CDR3 spans 15 amino acids. V lost 8 bases and J lost 2, with 19 bases in between. The V gene's germline CDR1 is MNHEY and CDR2 SMNVEV (reference sequence).

The V call is TRBV7-3, the J call TRBJ2-1; tentatively, D is TRBD2 (5 bases). V was clipped by 8 bases and J by 8 bases, with 16 bases between them. The CDR3 is 13 amino acids. Germline lookup yields CDR1 SGHTA and CDR2 FQGTGA. Here the CDR3 reads CASGSGWSDEQFF. Written as DNA, the CDR3 is TGTGCCAGCGGGTCGGGGTGGTCCGATGAGCAGTTCTTC.

The chain links TRBV7-9 to TRBJ2-5, with TRBD2 matching 8 bases. With 3 bases clipped from V and 0 bases from J, the junction kept 6 bases outside the gene matches. This CDR3 is built from 16 residues. Looked up from germline, CDR1 is SEHNR and CDR2 is FQNEAQ (reference sequence). The CDR3 spells CASSFYSGDYQETQYF. The CDR3 bases are TGTGCCAGCAGCTTTTATAGCGGGGACTACCAAGAGACCCAGTACTTC.

V gene TRBV5-4 combines with J gene TRBJ2-1, with 13 bases that match TRBD2. The CDR3 is made up of 16 amino acids. Germline V CDR1 and CDR2: SGHNT, YYREEE (reference sequence). Unmatched junction bases numbered 5, after V lost 3 bases and J lost 5 bases. Written as DNA, the CDR3 is TGTGCCAGCAGCTGGGGGACTAGCGGGGACAACAATGAGCAGTTCTTC. Protein sequence: CASSWGTSGDNNEQFF.

This chain connects TRBV9 to TRBJ1-2; D perhaps matches TRBD1 (5 bases). The V gene lost 2 bases and the J gene lost 6 bases, with 17 bases spanning the gap. Germline V gene lookup returns CDR1 SGDLS and CDR2 YYNGEE. The CDR3 consists of 15 residues. The CDR3 spells CASSVRGTPSDGYTF. As DNA, the CDR3 is TGTGCCAGCAGCGTCCGCGGGACTCCCTCAGATGGCTACACCTTC.

The CDR3 DNA reads as TGTGCCAGTAGTATCTGGGGCGCCACTGAAGCTTTCTTT. It translates to CASSIWGATEAFF. V and J are TRBV19 and TRBJ1-1, with D perhaps TRBD1 (5 bases). The ends were cut back, 3 bases at V and 4 bases at J, with 9 bases in the middle. Germline CDR1 and CDR2: LNHDA and SQIVND (reference sequence). The CDR3 has 13 residues.